This TCR beta chain was sequenced for a study of blood T cells in healthy people across ages. Study conclusions and caveats: Any conclusive comparison of naive versus antigen-experienced cells was prevented by using unsorted PBMCs. CMV status of donors was not determined, possibly confounding expanded clonotype changes.

V dropped 5 bases and J dropped 7; count of bases not matched to a gene: 13. The CDR3 length is 15 residues. Germline loops: CDR1 SEHNR, CDR2 FQNEAQ (reference sequence). Together with a sample-barcoded 5' primer, a J-beta primer mix was included in a second PCR lasting about 7 to 12 cycles. MiXCR was run by TCRdb on the 5' RACE reads, yielding one entry per CDR3 protein. The sample yields some 1.7 million distinct CDR3 sequences, roughly 30% seen once. With regard to this clonotype: The antigen is unknown.

This rearrangement joins TRBV7-9 to TRBJ2-7; the match to TRBD1 covers 8 bases. Material for sequencing was blood. The sequence was collected from a woman under 40 in good health. The CDR3 coding sequence is TGTGCCAGCAGCACGACAGGGGCGACCTACAATGAGCAGTACTTC. This translates into CASSTTGATYNEQYF.